This TCR beta chain was profiled in a study of T cells in Graves' hyperthyroidism and ophthalmopathy. V gave up 10 bases and J gave up 1 base, with 14 bases separating them. This CDR3 has 14 amino acids. The V gene's germline CDR1 is MNHEY and CDR2 SMNVEV (reference sequence). This clonotype has ten or more counts. Diagnoses used clinical symptoms, serum thyroxine and TRAb, thyroid ultrasound and orbital computed tomography. The CDR3 regions of TCR beta were amplified from RNA transcripts. During a first-round RT-PCR of the TCR CDR3, the HTBI primer set was used. TCRdb re-called the multiplex PCR reads through MiXCR, storing one row per CDR3 protein. The sample carries some 700,000 distinct CDR3 sequences, approximately 15% recorded once.

The receptor's source is a man in his forties or fifties with Graves' hyperthyroidism. Sequences were obtained from blood. The chain links TRBV27 to TRBJ2-1; D might be TRBD1 or TRBD2, each matching 5 bases. CDR3 nucleotides: TGTGCCACCAGGGACGAGGGTTCCTACAATGAGCAGTTCTTC. It codes for CATRDEGSYNEQFF.